This T cell receptor (beta chain) was captured by sequencing in a study of T-cell reconstitution after alpha-beta-depleted transplantation in children. The library targeted TCRbeta and was prepared with unique molecular identifiers. TCRdb re-called the PCR reads through MiXCR, storing one row per CDR3 protein. The data hold about 490,000 distinct CDR3 sequences, with under 12% observed a single time. This clonotype was counted at least ten times. What it binds is unknown. Points from the study as a whole: By about two months after transplant, alpha-beta T cells reportedly arose from several hundred graft clones that had expanded. When one year had passed after transplant, most T-cell counts and diversity came from newly produced T cells. TCRbeta diversity was high at day 60 in some patients (a result of surviving recipient T cells and thymic progenitors).

The CDR3 sequence is 11 residues long. CDR1 and CDR2 from the germline V gene are SQVTM and ANQGSEA. V lost 6 bases and J lost 9, with 14 bases in between. This rearrangement joins TRBV29-1 to TRBJ2-5; D unresolved. This material consisted of PBMCs, taken before TCRalphabeta/CD19-depleted stem cell transplant. The clonotype was recovered from a child aged 2-9 years with inherited bone marrow failure, due to receive a stem cell transplant. Here the CDR3 DNA reads TGCAGCGTCGATTCTTCTGCGGCCCAGTACTTC. This encodes CSVDSSAAQYF.